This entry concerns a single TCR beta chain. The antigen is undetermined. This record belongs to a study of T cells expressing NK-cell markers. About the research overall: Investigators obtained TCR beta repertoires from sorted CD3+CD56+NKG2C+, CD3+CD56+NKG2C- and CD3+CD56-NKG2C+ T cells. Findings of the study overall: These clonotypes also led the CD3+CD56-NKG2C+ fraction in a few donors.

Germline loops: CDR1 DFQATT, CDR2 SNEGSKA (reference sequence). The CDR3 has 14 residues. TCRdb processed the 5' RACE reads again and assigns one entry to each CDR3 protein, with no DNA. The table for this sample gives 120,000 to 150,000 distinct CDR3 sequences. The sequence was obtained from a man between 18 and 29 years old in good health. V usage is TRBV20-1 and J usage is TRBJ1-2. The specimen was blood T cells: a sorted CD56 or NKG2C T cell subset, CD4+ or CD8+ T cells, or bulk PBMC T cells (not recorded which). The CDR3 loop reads CSARAVGKIYGYTF.